This T cell receptor (beta chain) was found in a study of blood T cell repertoires in COVID-19. Study as a whole: COVID-19 samples collected from the United States, Italy and Spain covered acute and convalescent phases. T cells, B-cell-depleted T cells, or PBMCs provided the cDNA or gDNA that served as material.

Per the study methods: Amplification of reference gene primers was used by the study to estimate nucleated cell counts. Method: immunoSEQ multiplex PCR; TCRdb's copy keeps in-frame clones and lacks some. That table is the source of V, J and clone size, and D and trimming were worked out from the DNA. The repertoire includes about 140,000 clones, approximately 82% of them detected once, and 1.6% sits in the top ten. Sequencing was performed on peripheral blood. This TCR derives from a human donor in a cohort sampled during active COVID-19.

The CDR3 sequence is CASSRGTETQYF. The CDR3 DNA follows: TGTGCCAGCAGCAGGGGCACGGAGACCCAGTACTTC. J is TRBJ2-5 and V is TRBV2, with a weak D call TRBD1 (6 bases). CDR3 length: 12 amino acids. CDR1 SNHLY and CDR2 FYNNEI come from the germline V gene. V gave up 6 bases and J gave up 5 bases, with 10 bases separating them. The full variable domain, with the rest looked up from reference TRBV2 and TRBJ2-5, is EPEVTQTPSHQVTQMGQEVILRCVPISNHLYFYWYRQILGQKVEFLVSFYNNEISEKSEIFDDQFSVERPDGSNFTLKIRSTKLEDSAMYFCASSRGTETQYFGPGTRLLVL.